Here is one T cell receptor beta chain with its context. These data originate in a study of T cells expressing NK-cell markers. Germline values: CDR1 SGDLS, CDR2 YYNGEE. The CDR3 has 15 amino acids. TCRdb processed the 5' RACE reads again and assigns one entry to each CDR3 protein, with no DNA. The sample has around 260,000 distinct CDR3 sequences; the top ten hold more than 3.5%. The V call is TRBV9, the J call TRBJ2-7; the TRBD2 assignment by TCRdb is unverifiable without DNA. This receptor was obtained from a woman between 18 and 70 years old in good health. The sample was blood T cells: a sorted CD56 or NKG2C T cell subset, CD4+ or CD8+ T cells, or bulk PBMC T cells (not recorded which). The CDR3 spells CASSPNVGTFYEQYF. The entire variable domain, with the rest obtained from reference TRBV9 and TRBJ2-7, is as follows: DSGVTQTPKHLITATGQRVTLRCSPRSGDLSVYWYQQSLDQGLQFLIQYYNGEERAKGNILERFSAQQFPDLHSELNLSSLELGDSALYFCASSPNVGTFYEQYFGPGTRLTVT.